The TCR beta chain under discussion was sequenced for a study of early T cells in non-severe SARS-CoV-2 infection. Across the study: With bulk RNA from unsorted whole blood as input, sequencing yielded unpaired chains. Study-wide points: The study's VDJdb matching favored anti-spike CD8 responses and missed private and CD4 specificities.

Turning to this clonotype: Its antigen is currently unknown.

Trimming removed 6 bases from V and 1 base from J, with 15 bases in between. The CDR3 spans 15 residues. Germline CDR1 and CDR2: SGHTA and FQGTGA. Unique molecular identifier tags were affixed to discrete cDNA molecules. TCRdb independently ran MiXCR on the 5' RACE reads; one entry per CDR3 protein. The sample holds approximately 77,000 distinct CDR3 sequences, about 12% seen once. Material: whole blood. This TCR was recovered from an adult who was a healthcare worker with PCR-confirmed SARS-CoV-2 infection or an uninfected control (not recorded which). V and J are TRBV7-3 and TRBJ1-1; TRBD1 might be the D (6 bases). CDR3 nucleotides: TGTGCCAGCAGTCCGACAGGCGATTCGAACACTGAAGCTTTCTTT. This encodes CASSPTGDSNTEAFF.